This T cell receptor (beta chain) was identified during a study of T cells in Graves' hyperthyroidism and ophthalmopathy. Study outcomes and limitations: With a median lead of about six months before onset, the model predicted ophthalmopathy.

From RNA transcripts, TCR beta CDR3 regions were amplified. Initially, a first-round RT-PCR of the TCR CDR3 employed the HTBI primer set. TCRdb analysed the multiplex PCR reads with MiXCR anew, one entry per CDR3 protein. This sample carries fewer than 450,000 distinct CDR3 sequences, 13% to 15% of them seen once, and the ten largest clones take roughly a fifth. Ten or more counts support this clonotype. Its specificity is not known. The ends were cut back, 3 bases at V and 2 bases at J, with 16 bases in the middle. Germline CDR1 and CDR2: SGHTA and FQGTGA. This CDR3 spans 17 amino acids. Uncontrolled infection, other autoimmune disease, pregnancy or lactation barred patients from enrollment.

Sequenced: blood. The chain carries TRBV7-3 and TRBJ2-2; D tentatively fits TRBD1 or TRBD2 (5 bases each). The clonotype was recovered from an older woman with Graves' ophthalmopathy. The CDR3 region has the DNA TGTGCCAGCAGCTTGGCTCCCGGGGCCTCCAACACCGGGGAGCTGTTTTTT. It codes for CASSLAPGASNTGELFF.